This TCR beta chain was sequenced for a study of T cell responses to AZD1222 COVID-19 vaccine. Overall study results and limits: Reports indicate that nearly half of spike-specific TCRs are directed at unmutated variant regions. Dominant CD4 TCR responses targeted spike regions 160-218 and 743-854.

This CDR3 region has 17 residues. J was trimmed by 0 bases and V by 6 bases; bases with no gene match: 10. Germline V gene data show CDR1 as LGHDT and CDR2 as YNNKEL (reference sequence). Assay used: immunoSEQ multiplex PCR; TCRdb lists only in-frame clones, some missing. The data show roughly 100,000 clones, less than 95% seen once. As regards this clone: Its specificity is unknown.

The material sequenced was peripheral blood, taken 28 days after the second AZD1222 dose. The chain combines TRBV3-1 (or the pseudogene TRBV3-2) with TRBJ2-7; the match to TRBD2 covers 11 bases. This clonotype was obtained from an adult who received the AZD1222 COVID-19 vaccine. In DNA, the CDR3 is TGTGCCAGCAGACAATCCGGGACTAGCGGTGTCTCCTACGAGCAGTACTTC. Its translation is CASRQSGTSGVSYEQYF.